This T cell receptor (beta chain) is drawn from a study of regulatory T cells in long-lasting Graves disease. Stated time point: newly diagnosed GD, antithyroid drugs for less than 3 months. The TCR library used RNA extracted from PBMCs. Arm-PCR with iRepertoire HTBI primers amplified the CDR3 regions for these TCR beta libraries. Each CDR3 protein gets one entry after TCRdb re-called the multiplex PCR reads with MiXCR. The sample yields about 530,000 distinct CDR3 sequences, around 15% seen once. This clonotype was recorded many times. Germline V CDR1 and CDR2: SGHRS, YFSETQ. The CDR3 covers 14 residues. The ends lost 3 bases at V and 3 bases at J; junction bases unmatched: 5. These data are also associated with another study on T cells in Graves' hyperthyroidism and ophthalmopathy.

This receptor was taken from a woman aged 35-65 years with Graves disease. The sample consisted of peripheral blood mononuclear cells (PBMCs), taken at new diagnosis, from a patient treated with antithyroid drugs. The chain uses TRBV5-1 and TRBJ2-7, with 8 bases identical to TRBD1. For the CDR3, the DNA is TGCGCCAGCAGCTCCGGGACAGGCGACTACGAGCAGTACTTC. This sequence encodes CASSSGTGDYEQYF.